Listed here are 6 T cell receptor beta chains from one sample, sequenced in a study of shared clonotypes between healthy human individuals. Libraries were prepared by immunoSEQ multiplex PCR; TCRdb keeps only in-frame clonotypes and omits some of them. The sample lists around 600,000 clones; more than 95% were seen once. Positive CCR7 selection of CD45RO-negative cells yielded the naive CD8 cells, and terminally differentiated effector memory CD45RA+ cells were excluded. The material sequenced was naive CD8+ T cells sorted from blood. The receptors were gathered from a young man in good health.

Here the CDR3 DNA reads TGTGCCAGTAGTAGGCTAGCGGGAGAGGGTACAGATACGCAGTATTTT. Residues: CASSRLAGEGTDTQYF. The rearrangement uses TRBV19 and TRBJ2-3, with TRBD2 matching over 10 bases. The trim removed 4 bases at V and 3 bases at J, leaving 7 bases unmatched. Germline V gene lookup returns CDR1 LNHDA and CDR2 SQIVND (reference sequence). This CDR3 region has 16 residues.

This chain links TRBV13 with TRBJ2-1; D is unclear. This CDR3 spans 15 amino acids. Germline loops: CDR1 PRHDT, CDR2 FYEKMQ (reference sequence). V dropped 5 bases and J dropped 0 bases, with 11 bases sitting between them. The CDR3 protein is CASSLTLSSYNEQFF. The CDR3 DNA is TGTGCCAGCAGCCTAACTCTTAGCTCCTACAATGAGCAGTTCTTC. Drawing the rest from reference TRBV13 and TRBJ2-1, the complete variable domain is AAGVIQSPRHLIKEKRETATLKCYPIPRHDTVYWYQQGPGQDPQFLISFYEKMQSDKGSIPDRFSAQQFSDYHSELNMSSLELGDSALYFCASSLTLSSYNEQFFGPGTRLTVL.

The CDR3 nucleotides read TGTGCCATCAGTGAGTCTGGACTAGGGGAGTACAATGAGCAGTTCTTC. This translates into CAISESGLGEYNEQFF. V usage is TRBV10-3 and J usage is TRBJ2-1, with 7 bases aligning to TRBD2. The CDR3 has 16 amino acids. Germline V lookup: CDR1 ENHRY, CDR2 SYGVKD. V dropped 0 bases and J dropped 4; count of bases not matched to a gene: 6.

The chain uses TRBV7-9 and TRBJ2-1, with D possibly matching TRBD2 (6 bases). The V end lost 3 bases, the J end lost 8 bases, and 20 bases lay between the germline ends. Germline lookup yields CDR1 SEHNR and CDR2 FQNEAQ (reference sequence). The CDR3 has 16 residues. The DNA for the CDR3 is TGTGCCAGCAGCTTTCACCCGTCTAGCGCGGATGATGAGCAGTTCTTC. Amino acid sequence: CASSFHPSSADDEQFF.

The chain couples TRBV29-1 to TRBJ2-3, with TRBD2 matching over 13 bases. Germline V gene sequence: CDR1 SQVTM, CDR2 ANQGSEA. This CDR3 spans 16 amino acids. Trimming took 0 bases from V and 6 from J; bases not matched to a gene: 6. The chain's CDR3 is CSVEDLGLAGADTQYF. CDR3 DNA: TGCAGCGTTGAAGATCTCGGACTAGCGGGAGCGGATACGCAGTATTTT.

The chain is built from TRBV9 and TRBJ1-1; TRBD1 is a possible D gene (5 bases). The CDR3 contains 15 residues. Trimming removed 7 bases at V and 6 bases at J, with 22 bases between. Germline V gives CDR1 SGDLS, CDR2 YYNGEE. The CDR3 DNA is TGTGCCAGCGGCAGGGCTGGCGGCATTCGGGCTGAAGCTTTCTTT. Its translation: CASGRAGGIRAEAFF. Drawing the rest from reference TRBV9 and TRBJ1-1, the complete variable domain is DSGVTQTPKHLITATGQRVTLRCSPRSGDLSVYWYQQSLDQGLQFLIQYYNGEERAKGNILERFSAQQFPDLHSELNLSSLELGDSALYFCASGRAGGIRAEAFFGQGTRLTVV.